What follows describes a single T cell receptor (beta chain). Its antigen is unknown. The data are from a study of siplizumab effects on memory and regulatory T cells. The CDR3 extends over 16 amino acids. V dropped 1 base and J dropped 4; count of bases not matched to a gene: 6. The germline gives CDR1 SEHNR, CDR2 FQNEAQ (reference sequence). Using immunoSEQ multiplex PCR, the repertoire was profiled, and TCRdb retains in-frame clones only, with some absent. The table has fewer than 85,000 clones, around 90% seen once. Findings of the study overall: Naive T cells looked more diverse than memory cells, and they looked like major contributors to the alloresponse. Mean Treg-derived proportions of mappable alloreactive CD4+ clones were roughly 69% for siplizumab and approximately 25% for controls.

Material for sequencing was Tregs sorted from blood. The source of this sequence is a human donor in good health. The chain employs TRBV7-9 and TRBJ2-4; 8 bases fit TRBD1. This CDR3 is CASSLDPGQGKNIQYF. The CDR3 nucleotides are TGTGCCAGCAGCTTAGATCCTGGACAGGGAAAAAACATTCAGTACTTC. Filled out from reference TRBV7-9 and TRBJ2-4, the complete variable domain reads DTGVSQNPRHKITKRGQNVTFRCDPISEHNRLYWYRQTLGQGPEFLTYFQNEAQLEKSRLLSDRFSAERPKGSFSTLEIQRTEQGDSAMYLCASSLDPGQGKNIQYFGAGTRLSVL.